A selection of T cell receptor beta chains follows, all from one sample in a study of blood T cell repertoires in COVID-19. Profiling relied on immunoSEQ multiplex PCR, and the TCRdb table lists in-frame clones only, not all of them. The data contain approximately 280,000 clones, about four fifths of them seen just once; the ten biggest clones take up 5%. Input material: PBMCs or T cells enriched from blood (not recorded which). These receptors all come from a man aged 35 to 55 who had been exposed to COVID-19. CDR3s include the opening cysteine and the closing phenylalanine or tryptophan. The D gene is left open where the match is weak.

v_call | d_call | cdr3_aa
TRBV7-3 | . | CASSLIPNNEQFF
TRBV28 | . | CASMLGGGEKLFF
TRBV9 | . | CASSVAGTEGETQYF
TRBV5-1 | TRBD2 | CASSPRGLVGNEQFF
TRBV6-5 | . | CASSYSRRMNTEAFF
TRBV24-1 | . | CATSDFTGFEQFF
TRBV30 | TRBD1 | CAWSVLGTGNEQFF
TRBV2 | TRBD1 | CASMRDRGWDQPQHF
TRBV19 | . | CASSLLLSLAARAEQYF
TRBV6-1 | . | CASSDQDRLENYEQYF
TRBV4-2 | . | CASSQGAIESIGYTF
TRBV11-2 | TRBD2 | CASSRGLAGPTDTQYF
TRBV28 | TRBD1 | CAGGQENYGYTF
TRBV11-3 | TRBD1 | CASSQGADGYTF
TRBV3-1/TRBV3-2 | TRBD2 | CASSPHAGADYEQYF
TRBV11-2 | . | CASSLDGPSQETQYF
TRBV5-1 | . | CAVSGDYGYTF
TRBV6-1 | . | CASSEAQGSNQPQHF
TRBV5-1 | TRBD1 | CASSLGGGGELFF
TRBV5-1 | TRBD2 | CASSNRLAGDEEQFF
TRBV28 | TRBD1 | CASSLGTGGEKLFF
TRBV11-1 | TRBD1 | CASGLDRASYEQYF
TRBV7-9 | TRBD2 | CASSLLAGAGELFF
TRBV5-8 | . | CATFRRTHLGGEQYF
TRBV5-8 | TRBD2 | CASSLGTSGRWTYEQYF
TRBV5-6 | TRBD1 | CASSWDREPNSPLHF
TRBV30 | . | CAWSAGRGGYEQYF
TRBV7-8 | . | CASSSHLWSSVEQYF
TRBV2 | . | CASSDSRTEAFF
TRBV5-4 | TRBD2 | CASSLGLAGGDTQYF
TRBV11-2 | . | CASSGQRGNTEAFF
TRBV7-9 | TRBD2 | CASSLTGGPETQYF
TRBV28 | TRBD1 | CASSLQGAPGYTF
TRBV2 | . | CASSSPRGDHNEKLFF
TRBV18 | . | CASSPNGGTNEKLFF
TRBV28 | TRBD1 | CASSLGVRGKSGYTF
TRBV5-4 | . | CASSFAGNTVVKNIQYF
TRBV11-3 | . | CASGAKLMMNTEAFF
TRBV6-1 | TRBD2 | CASSEVSGSGNEQFF
TRBV21-1 | . | CASSVARGNNEQFF
TRBV3-1/TRBV3-2 | . | CASRLGAEAFF
TRBV4-1 | . | CASSQQPVSSRGTEAFF
TRBV6-5 | TRBD2 | CASSPTSGPYEQYF
TRBV4-1 | . | CASSQEVTSSGNTIYF
TRBV5-1 | . | CASSLEGRVGGYTF